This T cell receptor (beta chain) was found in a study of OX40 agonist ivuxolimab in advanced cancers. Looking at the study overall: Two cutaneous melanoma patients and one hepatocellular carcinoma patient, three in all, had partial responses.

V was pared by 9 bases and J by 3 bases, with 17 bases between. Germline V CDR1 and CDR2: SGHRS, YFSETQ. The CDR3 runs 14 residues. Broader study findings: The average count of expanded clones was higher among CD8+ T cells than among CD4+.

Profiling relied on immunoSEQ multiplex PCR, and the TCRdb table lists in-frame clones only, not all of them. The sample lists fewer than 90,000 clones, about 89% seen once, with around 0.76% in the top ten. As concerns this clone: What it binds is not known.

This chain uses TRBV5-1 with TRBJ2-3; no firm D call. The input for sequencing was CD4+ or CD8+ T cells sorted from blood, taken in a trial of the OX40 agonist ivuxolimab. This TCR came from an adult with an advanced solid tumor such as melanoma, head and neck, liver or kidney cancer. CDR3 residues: CAIVMTRPTDTQYF. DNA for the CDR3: TGCGCCATCGTGATGACAAGGCCAACAGATACGCAGTATTTT.